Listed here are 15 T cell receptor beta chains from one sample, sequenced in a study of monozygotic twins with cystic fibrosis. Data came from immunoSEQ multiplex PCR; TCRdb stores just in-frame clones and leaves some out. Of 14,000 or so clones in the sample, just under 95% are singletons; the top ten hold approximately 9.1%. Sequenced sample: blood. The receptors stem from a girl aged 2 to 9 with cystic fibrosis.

CDR3 sequence reads: CASSPSQSSYNEQFF. The CDR3 region has the DNA TGTGCCAGCAGCCCTTCACAAAGCTCCTACAATGAGCAGTTCTTC. This sequence joins TRBV11-2 and TRBJ2-1, with D unclear. This CDR3 region has 15 residues. Germline V lookup: CDR1 SGHAT, CDR2 FQNNGV. V shed 5 bases and J shed 0 bases, with 11 bases lying between them.

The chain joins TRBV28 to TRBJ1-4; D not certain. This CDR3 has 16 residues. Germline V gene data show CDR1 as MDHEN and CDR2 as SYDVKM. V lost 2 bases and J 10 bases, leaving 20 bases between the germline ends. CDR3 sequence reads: CASSLPATKKEAKLFF. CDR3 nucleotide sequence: TGTGCCAGCAGTTTACCAGCTACCAAGAAAGAGGCAAAACTGTTTTTT.

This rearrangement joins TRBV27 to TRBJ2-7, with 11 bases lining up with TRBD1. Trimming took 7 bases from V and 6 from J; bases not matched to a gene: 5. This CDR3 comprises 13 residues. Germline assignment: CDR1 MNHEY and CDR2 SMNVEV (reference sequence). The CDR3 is CASKGQGAGEQYF. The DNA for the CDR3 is TGTGCCAGCAAAGGACAGGGGGCCGGCGAGCAGTACTTC.

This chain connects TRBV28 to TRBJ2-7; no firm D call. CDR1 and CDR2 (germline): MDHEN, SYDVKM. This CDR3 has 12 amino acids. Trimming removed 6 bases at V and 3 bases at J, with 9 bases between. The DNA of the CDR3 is TGTGCCAGCAGGGCGACACACTACGAGCAGTACTTC. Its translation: CASRATHYEQYF. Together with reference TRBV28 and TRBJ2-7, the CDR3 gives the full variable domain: DVKVTQSSRYLVKRTGEKVFLECVQDMDHENMFWYRQDPGLGLRLIYFSYDVKMKEKGDIPEGYSVSREKKERFSLILESASTNQTSMYLCASRATHYEQYFGPGTRLTVT.

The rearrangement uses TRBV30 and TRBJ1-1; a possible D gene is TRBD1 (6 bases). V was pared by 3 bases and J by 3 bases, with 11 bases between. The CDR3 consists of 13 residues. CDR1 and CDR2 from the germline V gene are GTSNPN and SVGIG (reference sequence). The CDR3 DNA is TGTGCCTGGAGACAGGGCTGGGACACTGAAGCTTTCTTT. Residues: CAWRQGWDTEAFF.

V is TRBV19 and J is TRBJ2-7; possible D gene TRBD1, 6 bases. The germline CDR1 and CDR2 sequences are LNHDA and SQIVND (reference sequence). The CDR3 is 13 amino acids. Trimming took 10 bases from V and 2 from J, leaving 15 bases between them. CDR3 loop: CATAGATPYEQYF. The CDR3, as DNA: TGTGCCACCGCAGGGGCCACCCCCTACGAGCAGTACTTC. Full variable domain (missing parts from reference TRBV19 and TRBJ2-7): DGGITQSPKYLFRKEGQNVTLSCEQNLNHDAMYWYRQDPGQGLRLIYYSQIVNDFQKGDIAEGYSVSREKKESFPLTVTSAQKNPTAFYLCATAGATPYEQYFGPGTRLTVT.

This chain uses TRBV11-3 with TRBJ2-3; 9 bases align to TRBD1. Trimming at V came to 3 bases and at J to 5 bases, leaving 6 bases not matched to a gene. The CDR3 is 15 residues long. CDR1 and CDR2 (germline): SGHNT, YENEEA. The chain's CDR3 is CASSLGQGGRDTQYF. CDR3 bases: TGTGCCAGCAGCTTGGGACAGGGAGGAAGAGATACGCAGTATTTT.

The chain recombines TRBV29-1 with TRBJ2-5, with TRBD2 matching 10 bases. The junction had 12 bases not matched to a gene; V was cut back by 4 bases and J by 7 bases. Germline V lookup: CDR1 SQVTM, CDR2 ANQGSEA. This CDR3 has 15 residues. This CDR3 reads CSVAILAGAQGTQYF. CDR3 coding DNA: TGCAGCGTTGCGATCCTAGCGGGAGCGCAGGGGACCCAGTACTTC.

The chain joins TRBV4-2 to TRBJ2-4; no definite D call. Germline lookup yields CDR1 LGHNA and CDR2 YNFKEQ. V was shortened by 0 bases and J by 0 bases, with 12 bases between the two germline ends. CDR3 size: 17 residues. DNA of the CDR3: TGTGCCAGCAGCCAAGAAACGGCGGCACTAGCCAAAAACATTCAGTACTTC. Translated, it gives CASSQETAALAKNIQYF.

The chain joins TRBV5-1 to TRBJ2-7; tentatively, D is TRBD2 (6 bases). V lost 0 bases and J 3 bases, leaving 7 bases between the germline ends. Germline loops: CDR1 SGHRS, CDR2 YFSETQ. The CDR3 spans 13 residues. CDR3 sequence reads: CASSLGLVYEQYF. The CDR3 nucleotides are TGCGCCAGCAGCTTGGGACTAGTCTACGAGCAGTACTTC.

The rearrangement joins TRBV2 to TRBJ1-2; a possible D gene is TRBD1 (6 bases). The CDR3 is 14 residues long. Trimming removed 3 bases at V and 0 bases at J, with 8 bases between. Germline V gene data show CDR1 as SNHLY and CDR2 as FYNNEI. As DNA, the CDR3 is TGTGCCAGCAGTGACCAGGGGACTAACTATGGCTACACCTTC. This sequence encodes CASSDQGTNYGYTF.

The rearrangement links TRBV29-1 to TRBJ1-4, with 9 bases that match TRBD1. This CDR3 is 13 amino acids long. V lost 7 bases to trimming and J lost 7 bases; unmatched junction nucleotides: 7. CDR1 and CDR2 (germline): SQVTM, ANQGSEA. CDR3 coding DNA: TGCAGCGCCTGGGACAGGGAAGCTGAAAAACTGTTTTTT. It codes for CSAWDREAEKLFF.

The CDR3 protein is CASSLVLGPSSGANVLTF. The CDR3 DNA is TGCGCCAGCAGCTTGGTCTTGGGACCGAGCTCTGGGGCCAACGTCCTGACTTTC. V and J are TRBV5-1 and TRBJ2-6; possibly TRBD1 or TRBD2 for D (5 bases each). This CDR3 has 18 amino acids. Germline assignment: CDR1 SGHRS and CDR2 YFSETQ. V lost 0 bases and J 0 bases, leaving 13 bases between the germline ends.

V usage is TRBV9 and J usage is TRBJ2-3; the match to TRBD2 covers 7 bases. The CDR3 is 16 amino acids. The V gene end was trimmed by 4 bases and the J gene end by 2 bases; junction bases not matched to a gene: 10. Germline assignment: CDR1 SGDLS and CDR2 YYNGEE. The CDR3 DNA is TGTGCCAGCAGCCCCCTCCGAGCGGGACTCACAGATACGCAGTATTTT. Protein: CASSPLRAGLTDTQYF.

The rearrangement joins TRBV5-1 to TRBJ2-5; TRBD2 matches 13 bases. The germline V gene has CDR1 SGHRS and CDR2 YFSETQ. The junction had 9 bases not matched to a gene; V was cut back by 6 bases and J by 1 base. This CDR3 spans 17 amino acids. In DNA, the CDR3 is TGCGCCAGCACCTCCGGGACTAGCGGGGTAACCCAAGAGACCCAGTACTTC. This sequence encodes CASTSGTSGVTQETQYF.